These T cell receptor beta chains were read from a single sample in a study of a mutant IDH1 vaccine in newly diagnosed glioma. Libraries were prepared by immunoSEQ multiplex PCR; TCRdb keeps only in-frame clonotypes and omits some of them. Found here are over 75,000 clones, over 75% of them singletons; the top ten hold roughly 7%. Specimen: PBMCs, collected from a glioma patient treated with radiotherapy, temozolomide or both. These receptors all stem from a man aged 40-49 years with glioma. CDR3s include the opening cysteine and the closing phenylalanine or tryptophan. A D gene is named only where the DNA matches it firmly. Not every row has a clone size; where given, it reads once, few, many or a size class.

CDR3 | DNA | J | V | size | D
CASSEAESYGYTF | TGTGCCAGCAGCGAAGCCGAGAGCTATGGCTACACCTTC | TRBJ1-2 | TRBV5-4 | - | -
CASSLRTGNTGELFF | TGTGCTAGCAGCCTTAGGACAGGGAACACCGGGGAGCTGTTTTTT | TRBJ2-2 | TRBV7-7 | - | TRBD1
CASSLGSPPQHF | TGTGCCAGCAGCTTAGGTTCCCCTCCCCAGCATTTT | TRBJ1-5 | TRBV7-9 | - | -
CASSPGEGRTNTGANVLTF | TGTGCCAGCAGCCCAGGAGAGGGCAGAACCAATACTGGGGCCAACGTCCTGACTTTC | TRBJ2-6 | TRBV11-3 | - | -
CASTQGLRGNTIYF | TGTGCCAGCACCCAGGGTTTGCGCGGAAACACCATATATTTT | TRBJ1-3 | TRBV5-8 | - | -
CASKSGGATYNEQFF | TGTGCCAGTAAGAGCGGGGGGGCCACCTACAATGAGCAGTTCTTC | TRBJ2-1 | TRBV19 | - | TRBD2
CASIRDRASHEQFF | TGTGCCAGCATCCGGGACAGGGCATCTCATGAGCAGTTCTTC | TRBJ2-1 | TRBV5-8 | - | TRBD1
CASRTGAYEQYF | TGTGCCAGCAGGACCGGGGCCTACGAGCAGTACTTC | TRBJ2-7 | TRBV27 | - | -
CSVGTGMETQYF | TGCAGCGTCGGGACAGGGATGGAGACCCAGTACTTC | TRBJ2-5 | TRBV29-1 | - | TRBD1
CASSLYEEGELFF | TGTGCCAGCAGCTTATACGAAGAGGGGGAGCTGTTTTTT | TRBJ2-2 | TRBV11-3 | - | -
CAGDRSSYEQYF | TGTGCCGGGGACAGGAGCTCCTACGAGCAGTACTTC | TRBJ2-7 | TRBV7-2 | - | TRBD1
CASRRTLAGTDTQYF | TGTGCCAGCAGAAGGACACTGGCGGGCACAGATACGCAGTATTTT | TRBJ2-3 | TRBV2 | - | -
CASSHPRLAGGPHEQYF | TGTGCCAGCAGCCATCCGCGACTAGCGGGAGGGCCCCACGAGCAGTACTTC | TRBJ2-7 | TRBV7-8 | - | TRBD2
CASSGPGGPNNEQFF | TGTGCCAGCAGCGGCCCAGGGGGGCCAAACAATGAGCAGTTCTTC | TRBJ2-1 | TRBV25-1 | few | -
CASSGEGGHRLGANVLTF | TGTGCCAGTAGTGGGGAGGGCGGGCACCGCTTGGGGGCCAACGTCCTGACTTTC | TRBJ2-6 | TRBV19 | - | TRBD2
CASSMALRTTYEQYF | TGTGCCAGTAGTATGGCCCTACGGACAACCTACGAGCAGTACTTC | TRBJ2-7 | TRBV19 | - | -
CASSQGRLARTDTQYF | TGTGCCAGCAGCCAAGGGCGACTAGCCCGCACAGATACGCAGTATTTT | TRBJ2-3 | TRBV4-2 | - | TRBD2
CASSSGQGETQYF | TGTGCCAGCAGTTCGGGACAGGGGGAGACCCAGTACTTC | TRBJ2-5 | TRBV6-5 | once | TRBD1
CASSLSAGNEQYF | TGTGCCAGCAGTTTATCAGCCGGGAACGAGCAGTACTTC | TRBJ2-7 | TRBV27 | - | -
CASGPGTSGSTGSYEQYF | TGTGCTAGTGGGCCCGGGACTAGCGGGAGTACGGGCTCCTACGAGCAGTACTTC | TRBJ2-7 | TRBV12-5 | - | TRBD2
CASSRGGADAKNIQYF | TGTGCCAGCAGTCGAGGGGGCGCCGATGCCAAAAACATTCAGTACTTC | TRBJ2-4 | TRBV7-2 | - | TRBD1
CASRGQGGRETQYF | TGTGCCAGCAGGGGACAGGGGGGCAGGGAGACCCAGTACTTC | TRBJ2-5 | TRBV6-5 | - | TRBD1
CASSTLLAGVFNEQFF | TGTGCCAGTAGTACCTTACTAGCGGGAGTGTTCAATGAGCAGTTCTTC | TRBJ2-1 | TRBV19 | - | TRBD2
CASSPQGGRHNTGELFF | TGCGCCAGCAGTCCCCAGGGCGGGAGACACAACACCGGGGAGCTGTTTTTT | TRBJ2-2 | TRBV4-3 | few | TRBD2
CASRRQGENTGELFF | TGTGCCAGTAGAAGACAGGGGGAGAACACCGGGGAGCTGTTTTTT | TRBJ2-2 | TRBV19 | - | TRBD1
CASRDTEAFF | TGTGCCAGCAGGGACACTGAAGCTTTCTTT | TRBJ1-1 | TRBV6-5 | - | -
CASSQDADFSGEQYF | TGCGCCAGCAGCCAAGATGCAGACTTCTCTGGGGAGCAGTACTTC | TRBJ2-7 | TRBV4-1 | - | -
CASGWRDTQYF | TGTGCCAGTGGGTGGAGAGATACGCAGTATTTT | TRBJ2-3 | TRBV15 | - | -
CASSLVGVGYEQYF | TGTGCCAGCAGCTTAGTGGGGGTGGGGTACGAGCAGTACTTC | TRBJ2-7 | TRBV7-8 | - | -
CASSLALGRSYEQYF | TGTGCCAGCAGCTTGGCACTAGGCCGCTCCTACGAGCAGTACTTC | TRBJ2-7 | TRBV5-6 | - | -
CSVELGQSHNYGYTF | TGCAGCGTTGAACTCGGACAGTCTCATAACTATGGCTACACCTTC | TRBJ1-2 | TRBV29-1 | - | -
CASSRDFYEQYF | TGTGCCAGCAGCCGGGACTTCTACGAGCAGTACTTC | TRBJ2-7 | TRBV7-2 | - | -
CASSSMRTDTQYF | TGTGCCAGCAGTTCAATGAGGACAGATACGCAGTATTTT | TRBJ2-3 | TRBV2 | - | -
CASSYQVSYEQYF | TGTGCCAGCAGTTATCAGGTCTCCTACGAGCAGTACTTC | TRBJ2-7 | TRBV6-6 | - | -
CSATLRGGANTEAFF | TGCAGCGCGACCCTCCGAGGGGGAGCGAACACTGAAGCTTTCTTT | TRBJ1-1 | TRBV29-1 | few | -
CASSLGGSYEQYF | TGTGCCAGCAGTTTGGGGGGCTCCTACGAGCAGTACTTC | TRBJ2-7 | TRBV27 | - | -
CASSLLAAGGGEQYF | TGTGCCAGCAGCTTATTGGCAGCCGGGGGAGGAGAGCAGTACTTC | TRBJ2-7 | TRBV7-2 | - | -
CASSPPWAETQYF | TGCGCCAGCAGCCCCCCGTGGGCCGAGACCCAGTACTTC | TRBJ2-5 | TRBV4-1 | - | -
CASSYGTGPNEQFF | TGTGCCAGCAGTTACGGGACAGGGCCCAATGAGCAGTTCTTC | TRBJ2-1 | TRBV6-5 | - | TRBD1
CASSVVASGRRGTDTQYF | TGTGCCAGCAGCGTGGTGGCTAGCGGGAGGCGGGGCACAGATACGCAGTATTTT | TRBJ2-3 | TRBV7-3 | - | TRBD2
CATSSRGGRLAPLHF | TGTGCCACCAGCAGCCGAGGAGGGCGGTTGGCACCCCTCCACTTT | TRBJ1-6 | TRBV15 | once | -
CASSPLTSGINEQFF | TGTGCCAGCAGCCCCTTGACTAGCGGGATAAATGAGCAGTTCTTC | TRBJ2-1 | TRBV14 | - | TRBD2
CASSRDRGDEQFF | TGTGCCAGCTCCCGGGACAGGGGCGATGAGCAGTTCTTC | TRBJ2-1 | TRBV6-1 | many | TRBD1
CATSRGKDLGLNEQFF | TGTGCCACCAGCAGAGGAAAAGATCTGGGCCTCAATGAGCAGTTCTTC | TRBJ2-1 | TRBV15 | - | -
CASSVQGAGYTF | TGCGCCAGCAGCGTCCAGGGCGCTGGCTACACCTTC | TRBJ1-2 | TRBV5-1 | - | -
CASSQEQEQETQYF | TGTGCCAGCAGCCAAGAACAGGAACAAGAGACCCAGTACTTC | TRBJ2-5 | TRBV4-2 | - | -
CAWSVGNLNTEAFF | TGTGCCTGGAGCGTTGGTAACTTGAACACTGAAGCTTTCTTT | TRBJ1-1 | TRBV30 | few | -
CASSLGPGQITGELFF | TGTGCCAGCAGCTTAGGCCCAGGACAGATCACCGGGGAGCTGTTTTTT | TRBJ2-2 | TRBV7-8 | few | -
CASSDSWGIQPQHF | TGTGCCAGCAGTGACTCGTGGGGGATTCAGCCCCAGCATTTT | TRBJ1-5 | TRBV6-4 | few | -
CASSGPSLGVRTGELFF | TGTGCCAGCAGTGGCCCTAGCCTGGGAGTTCGAACCGGGGAGCTGTTTTTT | TRBJ2-2 | TRBV25-1 | - | -
CASSPDWGPYEQYF | TGTGCCAGCTCACCCGACTGGGGGCCATACGAGCAGTACTTC | TRBJ2-7 | TRBV18 | - | -
CASSLARRGLGKLFF | TGTGCCAGCAGCTTAGCAAGAAGGGGGCTGGGTAAACTGTTTTTT | TRBJ1-4 | TRBV7-9 | - | TRBD1
CASSSVGSINIQYF | TGTGCCAGCAGTTCAGTCGGCAGTATAAACATTCAGTACTTC | TRBJ2-4 | TRBV28 | - | -
CASSVEGGPYEQYF | TGTGCCAGCAGCGTAGAAGGGGGTCCCTACGAGCAGTACTTC | TRBJ2-7 | TRBV9 | - | -